A single sample is the source of the 27 T cell receptor beta chains below, sequenced in a study of regulatory T cells in long-lasting Graves disease. With iRepertoire HTBI primers and Arm-PCR of CDR3 regions, TCR beta libraries were built. TCRdb re-called the multiplex PCR reads through MiXCR, storing one row per CDR3 protein. The profile shows 450,000 to 650,000 distinct CDR3 sequences, roughly 15% of them singletons. Indicated time point: newly diagnosed GD, antithyroid drugs for less than 3 months. The authors made the TCR library using RNA they extracted from PBMCs. The data also belong to a second study, concerning T cells in Graves' hyperthyroidism and ophthalmopathy.

The specimen was peripheral blood mononuclear cells (PBMCs), collected at new diagnosis, from a patient treated with antithyroid drugs. The receptors were gathered from a woman aged 35 to 60 with Graves disease.

Ten or more counts support this clonotype. The rearrangement joins TRBV12-3 or TRBV12-4 to TRBJ2-3; D not certain. With 6 bases removed from V and 2 bases from J, the gap between germline ends came to 6 bases. The CDR3 sequence is 12 residues long. CDR3 in amino acids: CASSPTTDTQYF. The CDR3 bases are TGTGCCAGCAGCCCGACCACAGATACGCAGTATTTT.

This clonotype was seen at least ten times. The chain is built from TRBV3-1 and TRBJ1-1; D unresolved. V dropped 0 bases and J dropped 0 bases, with 11 bases sitting between them. Germline values: CDR1 LGHDT, CDR2 YNNKEL (reference sequence). The CDR3 is 16 residues long. The CDR3 region is CASSQDLTSLNTEAFF. The CDR3 DNA reads as TGTGCCAGCAGCCAAGATTTGACCTCCTTGAACACTGAAGCTTTCTTT. Together with reference TRBV3-1 and TRBJ1-1, the CDR3 gives the full variable domain: DTAVSQTPKYLVTQMGNDKSIKCEQNLGHDTMYWYKQDSKKFLKIMFSYNNKELIINETVPNRFSPKSPDKAHLNLHINSLELGDSAVYFCASSQDLTSLNTEAFFGQGTRLTVV.

The J gene is TRBJ1-1, the V gene TRBV5-6, with D tentatively TRBD1 (6 bases). Trimming removed 1 base at V and 5 bases at J, with 12 bases between. This CDR3 is 14 amino acids long. The germline gives CDR1 SGHDT, CDR2 YYEEEE. Here the CDR3 DNA reads TGTGCCAGCAGCTTGTGGGGGGCGGGGACTGAAGCTTTCTTT. The encoded protein is CASSLWGAGTEAFF. Variable domain in full (rest from reference TRBV5-6 and TRBJ1-1): DAGVTQSPTHLIKTRGQQVTLRCSPKSGHDTVSWYQQALGQGPQFIFQYYEEEERQRGNFPDRFSGHQFPNYSSELNVNALLLGDSALYLCASSLWGAGTEAFFGQGTRLTVV.

This clonotype was recorded many times. The V call is TRBV7-3, the J call TRBJ2-1, with 7 bases fitting TRBD2. The V and J ends lost 2 bases and 10 bases, in that order; junction bases with no gene match: 14. The CDR3 is 16 amino acids. Germline CDR1 and CDR2: SGHTA and FQGTGA. In DNA, the CDR3 is TGTGCCAGCAGCTTAGGAGCTAGCGGTGTTTTCTACGAGCAGTTCTTC. Translated, it gives CASSLGASGVFYEQFF. The full variable domain, with the rest looked up from reference TRBV7-3 and TRBJ2-1, is GAGVSQTPSNKVTEKGKYVELRCDPISGHTALYWYRQSLGQGPEFLIYFQGTGAADDSGLPNDRFFAVRPEGSVSTLKIQRTERGDSAVYLCASSLGASGVFYEQFFGPGTRLTVL.

The chain links TRBV10-3 to TRBJ2-3; TRBD2 matches 7 bases. The CDR3 runs 14 residues. V shed 3 bases and J 1 base; nucleotides not matched to a gene: 1. Germline V lookup: CDR1 ENHRY, CDR2 SYGVKD. The CDR3 DNA reads as TGTGCCATCAGTGAAACTAGCGGCACAGATACGCAGTATTTT. It yields the protein CAISETSGTDTQYF.

This chain connects TRBV12-5 to TRBJ2-2, with 7 bases aligning to TRBD1. The CDR3 loop spans 13 amino acids. Germline V lookup: CDR1 LGHNT, CDR2 FRNRAP. The ends lost 5 bases at V and 9 bases at J; junction bases unmatched: 6. Written as DNA, the CDR3 is TGTGCTAGTGGTGACAGGGCAAAATGGGAGCTGTTTTTT. This sequence encodes CASGDRAKWELFF.

The V call is TRBV12-3 or TRBV12-4, the J call TRBJ2-2; D is unclear. Trimming took 2 bases from V and 4 from J, leaving 8 bases between them. The CDR3 is 14 residues long. This CDR3 reads CASSLSVGTGELFF. The CDR3 bases are TGTGCCAGCAGTTTATCTGTCGGCACCGGGGAGCTGTTTTTT.

This clonotype came up many times. The chain links TRBV7-9 to TRBJ1-1, with D perhaps TRBD1 (6 bases). The germline gives CDR1 SEHNR, CDR2 FQNEAQ (reference sequence). Trimming shortened V by 2 bases and J by 7 bases, and 17 bases separated the two germline ends. The CDR3 covers 15 residues. CDR3 sequence reads: CASSLHVAGDDEAFF. CDR3 DNA: TGTGCCAGCAGCTTACATGTAGCAGGGGATGATGAAGCTTTCTTT.

This clonotype was recorded at least ten times. This chain connects TRBV28 to TRBJ2-5; TRBD1 matches at 9 bases. Germline CDR1 and CDR2: MDHEN and SYDVKM. V gave up 4 bases and J gave up 3 bases; unmatched junction bases: 0. There are 13 residues in the CDR3. The CDR3 nucleotides are TGTGCCAGCAGTTGGACAGGGGAAGAGACCCAGTACTTC. As protein: CASSWTGEETQYF.

The rearrangement links TRBV4-1 to TRBJ1-5; no clear D gene. V lost 1 base to trimming and J lost 3 bases, with 7 bases between them. From germline, CDR1 is MGHRA and CDR2 YSYEKL. The CDR3 contains 14 residues. CDR3 nucleotides: TGCGCCAGCAGCCAAGTGGGGATCAATCAGCCCCAGCATTTT. Protein: CASSQVGINQPQHF.

This chain connects TRBV5-1 to TRBJ1-1, with a tentative D call TRBD1 (5 bases). The CDR3 runs to 15 residues. Between the trimmed V and J ends, which lost 4 bases and 0 bases, there was a span of 13 bases. The germline CDR1 and CDR2 sequences are SGHRS and YFSETQ. In DNA, the CDR3 is TGCGCCAGCAGCCCACTTGCGGACATGAACACTGAAGCTTTCTTT. Its protein product is CASSPLADMNTEAFF.

This clonotype occurred many times. This rearrangement joins TRBV10-1 to TRBJ2-5; D may be TRBD2 (6 bases). The CDR3 runs to 15 residues. Germline V gene sequence: CDR1 WNHNN, CDR2 SYGVQD (reference sequence). The germline V and J ends were trimmed by 7 bases and 3 bases, with 18 bases remaining between them. The CDR3 DNA follows: TGCGCCAGCATCCTCCCGGGGGTCGGGAAAGAGACCCAGTACTTC. Protein sequence: CASILPGVGKETQYF.

This clonotype was counted ten times or more. The V gene is TRBV12-3 or TRBV12-4, the J gene TRBJ1-3; maybe TRBD1 (6 bases). The length of the CDR3 is 14 residues. Trimming took 8 bases from V and 0 from J, leaving 11 bases between them. The CDR3 nucleotides are TGTGCCAGCGGGAAGGGACACTCTGGAAACACCATATATTTT. It translates to CASGKGHSGNTIYF.

The CDR3 is CASTPTNPHPSNYGYTF. The CDR3 DNA is TGTGCCAGCACCCCCACGAATCCCCACCCTTCAAACTATGGCTACACCTTC. The chain carries TRBV12-3 or TRBV12-4 and TRBJ1-2; D call uncertain. The CDR3 has 17 residues. The V gene lost 7 bases and the J gene lost 2 bases, with 23 bases spanning the gap.

The sample holds many counts of this clonotype. This chain uses TRBV3-1 with TRBJ2-3; 7 bases map to TRBD1. The germline CDR1 and CDR2 sequences are LGHDT and YNNKEL (reference sequence). This CDR3 spans 15 amino acids. The J segment lost 4 bases and the V segment lost 1 base, leaving 5 bases of the junction unmatched. The CDR3 region has the DNA TGTGCCAGCAGCCAAGCGACAGGGAGCGCAGATACGCAGTATTTT. It codes for CASSQATGSADTQYF.

The gene calls are TRBV6-5 and TRBJ1-1, with a possible D match to TRBD1 (5 bases). CDR3 length: 14 amino acids. V was clipped by 2 bases and J by 4 bases, with 11 bases between them. Germline loops: CDR1 MNHEY, CDR2 SVGAGI. The CDR3 sequence: CASSYGALGTEAFF. CDR3 in DNA: TGTGCCAGCAGTTACGGGGCCCTAGGCACTGAAGCTTTCTTT.

This clonotype was seen at least ten times. This chain links TRBV12-3 or TRBV12-4 with TRBJ1-1; the D is unclear. V was trimmed by 1 base and J by 6 bases, leaving 18 bases between them. This CDR3 region has 16 residues. For the CDR3, the DNA is TGTGCCAGCAGTTTAGTGGCCGGTACCTGGGCAGCTGAAGCTTTCTTT. This translates into CASSLVAGTWAAEAFF.

In this sample, this clonotype turned up many times. The chain couples TRBV12-3 or TRBV12-4 to TRBJ2-4, with D uncertain. The ends were cut back, 6 bases at V and 3 bases at J, with 12 bases in the middle. This CDR3 has 14 amino acids. The CDR3 sequence: CASRSGYDKNIQYF. The DNA for the CDR3 is TGTGCCAGCAGGTCCGGCTATGACAAAAACATTCAGTACTTC.

At least ten counts were recorded for this clonotype. The chain has TRBV30 and TRBJ1-5; TRBD1 agrees at 7 bases. The ends lost 2 bases at V and 4 bases at J; junction bases unmatched: 5. The V gene's germline CDR1 is GTSNPN and CDR2 SVGIG (reference sequence). The CDR3 spans 14 residues. DNA for the CDR3: TGTGCCTGGAGTCGCAACAGGGGTAATCAGCCCCAGCATTTT. This sequence encodes CAWSRNRGNQPQHF.

This rearrangement joins TRBV27 to TRBJ2-1; D is uncertain. The germline V gene encodes CDR1 MNHEY and CDR2 SMNVEV (reference sequence). CDR3 size: 18 residues. The ends were cut back, 4 bases at V and 5 bases at J, with 24 bases in the middle. This CDR3 reads CASSSHPPGPPWDNEQFF. Written as DNA, the CDR3 is TGTGCCAGCAGTTCACACCCCCCAGGACCACCCTGGGACAATGAGCAGTTCTTC.

This clonotype was detected only a few times. This may be a read error: a much more frequent sequence differs by one nucleotide. The CDR3 does not close with the conserved phenylalanine or tryptophan, likely indicating a read error. The chain has TRBV5-1 and TRBJ1-2; no firm D call. The V and J ends lost 3 bases and 2 bases respectively, with 8 bases between them. Per the germline V gene, CDR1 is SGHRS and CDR2 is YFSETQ. This CDR3 is 13 amino acids long. CDR3 loop: CASSYDSNYGYTS. The CDR3 bases are TGCGCCAGCAGCTATGACTCCAACTATGGCTACACCTCC.

This clonotype has a handful of counts. This sequence joins TRBV24-1 and TRBJ2-1, with D perhaps matching TRBD1 (5 bases). This CDR3 is 14 amino acids long. In germline, CDR1 is KGHDR, CDR2 SFDVKD. V was clipped by 3 bases and J by 6 bases, with 11 bases between them. The CDR3 DNA follows: TGTGCCACCAGTGATGCAGGGCAGCCCAATGAGCAGTTCTTC. Translation gives CATSDAGQPNEQFF.

This clonotype was seen repeatedly, ten times or more. The rearrangement uses TRBV3-1 and TRBJ1-2; a possible D gene is TRBD1 (6 bases). The CDR3 contains 14 residues. Germline V gene data show CDR1 as LGHDT and CDR2 as YNNKEL (reference sequence). Trimming shortened V by 3 bases and J by 0 bases, and 8 bases separated the two germline ends. Here the CDR3 reads CASSQDRANYGYTF. CDR3 in DNA: TGTGCCAGCAGCCAGGACAGAGCTAACTATGGCTACACCTTC.

The rearrangement uses TRBV10-3 and TRBJ1-1; maybe TRBD1 (5 bases). Between the trimmed V and J ends, which lost 6 bases and 10 bases, there was a span of 12 bases. Germline V gives CDR1 ENHRY, CDR2 SYGVKD. The CDR3 runs to 11 residues. The CDR3 bases are TGTGCCATCAGGCAGGGACTTGGAGCTTTCTTT. This translates into CAIRQGLGAFF.

This clonotype has a single count. V and J are TRBV25-1 and TRBJ2-7; maybe TRBD1 (5 bases). There are 14 residues in the CDR3. The V and J ends lost 5 bases and 7 bases respectively, with 18 bases between them. In germline, CDR1 is MGHDK, CDR2 SYGVNS. The CDR3 here is CASSRGYSYNEQYF. The CDR3 nucleotides read TGTGCCAGCAGTAGGGGATACTCCTACAATGAGCAGTACTTC.

Ten or more counts support this clonotype. The chain joins TRBV7-9 to TRBJ1-2; D gene unclear. The CDR3 contains 10 residues. Trimming took 5 bases from V and 6 from J, leaving 4 bases between them. The germline gives CDR1 SEHNR, CDR2 FQNEAQ (reference sequence). The CDR3: CASSRDGYTF. The CDR3 region has the DNA TGTGCCAGCAGCCGTGATGGCTACACCTTC.

Ten or more counts support this clonotype. The J gene is TRBJ1-4, the V gene TRBV12-3 or TRBV12-4; D is ambiguous. This CDR3 contains 14 residues. With 3 bases removed from V and 8 bases from J, the gap between germline ends came to 13 bases. CDR3 in DNA: TGTGCCAGCAGTTTCTCCCTGCGAGGGGAAAAACTGTTTTTT. Translating it yields CASSFSLRGEKLFF.